This T cell receptor beta chain was retrieved from a study of blood T cell repertoires in COVID-19. Across the whole study: Acute and convalescent COVID-19 specimens originated in the United States, Italy and Spain.

As processed by the authors: The assay estimated nucleated cells by amplifying reference gene primers. Generated by immunoSEQ multiplex PCR, the TCRdb table keeps only in-frame clones and is missing some. V and J calls and clone size follow that table, whereas D and trimming were derived from the DNA. The table lists roughly 280,000 clones, about nine tenths of them singletons, with roughly 2% in the top ten. Germline CDR1 reads KGHSH; CDR2 reads LQKENI. CDR3 size: 12 residues. V lost 2 bases and J lost 5, with 7 bases in between. This clonotype was sampled from a woman between 50 and 59 years old who had recovered from COVID-19. The chain combines TRBV18 with TRBJ2-7; D gene unclear. Sequencing used peripheral blood. The chain's CDR3 is CASSPTPDEQYF. In DNA, the CDR3 is TGTGCCAGCTCACCAACCCCAGACGAGCAGTACTTC.